These 5 T cell receptor beta chains were all obtained from the same sample, sequenced in a study of Ad26.COV2.S vaccination and SARS-CoV-2 variants. The treatment was: 15 to 20 received Ad26.COV2.S at low or high dose, single or two shots; roughly 5 received placebo; per-sample allocation not given. Day 63 following the first vaccine or placebo injection was when the samples were taken. The protocol was immunoSEQ multiplex PCR, while the TCRdb copy is restricted to in-frame clones and leaves out a portion. The sample has hundreds of thousands of clones; around 86% are singletons. The sample here was peripheral blood, taken in a trial of Ad26.COV2.S vaccine versus placebo. These receptors originate from a person between 18 and 65 years old who received the Ad26.COV2.S COVID-19 vaccine or a placebo.

The V call is TRBV4-1, the J call TRBJ1-1, with TRBD1 matching 9 bases. J gave up 3 bases and V 3 bases, and 5 bases lay outside the gene matches. This CDR3 region has 15 residues. Germline CDR1 and CDR2: MGHRA and YSYEKL. CDR3 loop: CASSHSDRGDTEAFF. The CDR3 coding sequence is TGCGCCAGCAGCCACTCCGACAGGGGGGACACTGAAGCTTTCTTT.

The chain carries TRBV7-9 and TRBJ1-4; the D gene is possibly TRBD1 (5 bases). CDR1 is SEHNR and CDR2 is FQNEAQ in the germline V gene (reference sequence). V dropped 5 bases and J dropped 8 bases, with 12 bases sitting between them. The CDR3 runs 13 residues. In nucleotides, the CDR3 is TGTGCCAGCAGCCTAACATGGGGCGAAAAACTGTTTTTT. The encoded protein is CASSLTWGEKLFF.

The rearrangement links TRBV7-6 to TRBJ2-5; 7 nucleotides align to TRBD1. Germline values: CDR1 SGHVS, CDR2 FNYEAQ. V dropped 5 bases and J dropped 5; count of bases not matched to a gene: 5. There are 13 residues in the CDR3. This CDR3 reads CASSPTGVETQYF. The CDR3 DNA follows: TGTGCCAGCAGCCCAACAGGGGTGGAGACCCAGTACTTC.

The chain has TRBV19 and TRBJ1-1; 7 bases are a match to TRBD1. This CDR3 has 12 residues. Per the germline V gene, CDR1 is LNHDA and CDR2 is SQIVND (reference sequence). With V trimmed by 7 bases and J by 4 bases, 3 bases remained unmatched. For the CDR3, the DNA is TGTGCCAGTACCCCAGGGGGCACTGAAGCTTTCTTT. Its translation is CASTPGGTEAFF.

V gene TRBV7-8 combines with J gene TRBJ2-3, with a possible D match to TRBD2 (7 bases). The ends were cut back, 7 bases at V and 0 bases at J, with 14 bases in the middle. Germline V lookup: CDR1 SGHVS, CDR2 FQNEAQ. This CDR3 region has 15 residues. The CDR3 is CASKGGAGSTDTQYF. CDR3 bases: TGTGCCAGCAAGGGGGGGGCGGGGAGCACAGATACGCAGTATTTT.